This is a list of T cell receptor beta chains from one sample in a study of Ad26.COV2.S vaccination and SARS-CoV-2 variants. The table came from immunoSEQ multiplex PCR; TCRdb's copy has only in-frame clones and leaves some out. Among about 680,000 clones listed, about 89% were seen once. The sample was peripheral blood, taken in a trial of Ad26.COV2.S vaccine versus placebo. The receptors originated from a person aged 18-60 years who received the Ad26.COV2.S COVID-19 vaccine or a placebo. Both conserved end residues are part of each CDR3. The D gene is left open where the match is weak. Size is stated for part of the rows, as once, few or many counts, or as a class when the clone is expanded.

J: TRBJ2-7; D: .; size: .; V: TRBV27; DNA: TGTGCCAGCAGTTTACGGGGAGATCCCTACGAGCAGTACTTC; CDR3: CASSLRGDPYEQYF
J: TRBJ1-1; D: .; size: .; V: TRBV6-2/TRBV6-3; DNA: TGTGCCAGCAGCCCAATTAAACCCCCGGGACAGAACACTGAAGCTTTCTTT; CDR3: CASSPIKPPGQNTEAFF
J: TRBJ2-7; D: .; size: .; V: TRBV6-5; DNA: TGTGCCAGCAGCCGGGACGGCTCCTCCTACGAGCAGTACTTC; CDR3: CASSRDGSSYEQYF
J: TRBJ2-3; D: TRBD1; size: .; V: TRBV3-1/TRBV3-2; DNA: TGTGCCAGCAGCAACAGGGGTTACACAGATACGCAGTATTTT; CDR3: CASSNRGYTDTQYF
J: TRBJ2-3; D: .; size: .; V: TRBV6-5; DNA: TGTGCCAGCAGCAAGCCCCTCCGCACAGATACGCAGTATTTT; CDR3: CASSKPLRTDTQYF
J: TRBJ2-7; D: .; size: .; V: TRBV6-5; DNA: TGTGCCAGCAAGGGTTCGGCGCGATACGAGCAGTACTTC; CDR3: CASKGSARYEQYF
J: TRBJ2-7; D: .; size: .; V: TRBV11-3; DNA: TGTGCCAGCAGCGCCGGGGCACAGCTTATCTACGAGCAGTACTTC; CDR3: CASSAGAQLIYEQYF
J: TRBJ1-6; D: TRBD1; size: .; V: TRBV3-1/TRBV3-2; DNA: TGTGCCAGCAGCCAAGCGTTTACAGGGGGCTCGTCACCCCTCCACTTT; CDR3: CASSQAFTGGSSPLHF
J: TRBJ2-2; D: .; size: .; V: TRBV7-9; DNA: TGTGCCAGCACAGGAAACGGGGAGCTGTTTTTT; CDR3: CASTGNGELFF
J: TRBJ1-6; D: .; size: few; V: TRBV19; DNA: TGTGCCAGTAGTCCCCGGGGCACCTCCCCTAATTCACCCCTCCACTTT; CDR3: CASSPRGTSPNSPLHF
J: TRBJ1-2; D: .; size: .; V: TRBV7-8; DNA: TGTGCCAGCAGCTTCGTCCACGACGCGGGCTATGGCTACACCTTC; CDR3: CASSFVHDAGYGYTF
J: TRBJ2-5; D: TRBD2; size: .; V: TRBV27; DNA: TGTGCCAGCAGCCGTGATAGCGGGTTTGGAGAGACCCAGTACTTC; CDR3: CASSRDSGFGETQYF
J: TRBJ2-4; D: TRBD1; size: .; V: TRBV19; DNA: TGTGCCAGTAGTATCAATTCACAGGGGTTGTCCAAAAACATTCAGTACTTC; CDR3: CASSINSQGLSKNIQYF
J: TRBJ2-3; D: .; size: .; V: TRBV2; DNA: TGTGCCAGCAGTGAATCGCGGGCTTTGGATACGCAGTATTTT; CDR3: CASSESRALDTQYF
J: TRBJ2-5; D: TRBD1; size: .; V: TRBV5-6; DNA: TGTGCCAGCAGCCAGGACGGACAGGGGGAAGAGACCCAGTACTTC; CDR3: CASSQDGQGEETQYF
J: TRBJ2-3; D: .; size: once; V: TRBV18; DNA: TGTGCCAGCTCACCACGGACCATTAGCACAGATACGCAGTATTTT; CDR3: CASSPRTISTDTQYF
J: TRBJ2-4; D: TRBD1; size: .; V: TRBV15; DNA: TGTGCCACCAGCAGTCAAGGACAGGGGGAGGACTTC; CDR3: CATSSQGQGEDF
J: TRBJ2-2; D: .; size: .; V: TRBV12-5; DNA: TGTGCTAGTGGTCCCCCGGGAAAGAACACCGGGGAGCTGTTTTTT; CDR3: CASGPPGKNTGELFF
J: TRBJ2-1; D: .; size: .; V: TRBV27; DNA: TGTGCCAGCAGTTTTACGGGAGCCCTCTCCTACAATGAGCAGTTCTTC; CDR3: CASSFTGALSYNEQFF
J: TRBJ1-2; D: .; size: .; V: TRBV18; DNA: TGTGCCAGCTCCCCGAACGAGGGCGACTATGGCTACACCTTC; CDR3: CASSPNEGDYGYTF
J: TRBJ1-4; D: TRBD1; size: once; V: TRBV6-5; DNA: TGTGCCAGCAGATTGGACAGGAGAGAAAATGAAAAACTGTTTTTT; CDR3: CASRLDRRENEKLFF
J: TRBJ1-2; D: .; size: .; V: TRBV15; DNA: TGTGCCACCAGCAGAGATGGGGGAATCAGCTACACCTTC; CDR3: CATSRDGGISYTF
J: TRBJ1-2; D: .; size: once; V: TRBV24-1; DNA: TGTGCCACCAGTGACGGGGCGAACTATGGCTACACCTTC; CDR3: CATSDGANYGYTF
J: TRBJ2-2; D: TRBD2; size: .; V: TRBV27; DNA: TGTGCCAGCAGTATACCAAGGACTAGCGGGTCCACCGGGGAGCTGTTTTTT; CDR3: CASSIPRTSGSTGELFF
J: TRBJ2-7; D: .; size: few; V: TRBV19; DNA: TGTGCCAGTAGGCCAAGGGGGTTTCTATCCTACGAGCAGTACTTC; CDR3: CASRPRGFLSYEQYF
J: TRBJ1-1; D: .; size: .; V: TRBV30; DNA: TGTGCCTGGAGTGAGGGAACGGGGACTGAAGCTTTCTTT; CDR3: CAWSEGTGTEAFF
J: TRBJ1-3; D: TRBD1; size: .; V: TRBV10-3; DNA: TGTGCCCTTCGGACAGGGCCTGGAAACACCATATATTTT; CDR3: CALRTGPGNTIYF
J: TRBJ2-2; D: TRBD1; size: .; V: TRBV7-2; DNA: TGTGCCAGCAGCCATACCGGGACAGTAGGTACCGGGGAGCTGTTTTTT; CDR3: CASSHTGTVGTGELFF
J: TRBJ1-6; D: .; size: few; V: TRBV30; DNA: TGTGCCTGGAGTAGAGATTCACCCCTCCACTTT; CDR3: CAWSRDSPLHF
J: TRBJ1-4; D: .; size: few; V: TRBV5-1; DNA: TGCGCCAGCAGCTTAGGGCGTGAGGGAAAACTGTTTTTT; CDR3: CASSLGREGKLFF
J: TRBJ1-2; D: .; size: .; V: TRBV19; DNA: TGTGCCAGTATATCTCACGGTAGGGGGGACTATGGCTACACCTTC; CDR3: CASISHGRGDYGYTF
J: TRBJ2-2; D: .; size: .; V: TRBV7-2; DNA: TGTGCCAGCTGGGGACTGGCGGACGGGGAGCTGTTTTTT; CDR3: CASWGLADGELFF
J: TRBJ1-5; D: .; size: few; V: TRBV30; DNA: TGTGCCTGGAGTTTGAACAGTAATCAGCCCCAGCATTTT; CDR3: CAWSLNSNQPQHF
J: TRBJ1-4; D: .; size: .; V: TRBV27; DNA: TGTGCCAGCAGTTTACGAGGACTTGGCGAAAAACTGTTTTTT; CDR3: CASSLRGLGEKLFF
J: TRBJ2-3; D: .; size: .; V: TRBV24-1; DNA: TGTGCCACCATTAAGGAGGCGACAGGCTTATTCACAGATACGCAGTATTTT; CDR3: CATIKEATGLFTDTQYF
J: TRBJ1-6; D: TRBD1; size: .; V: TRBV6-2/TRBV6-3; DNA: TGTGCCAGCAGTAACCGGGACAGGGAAAATTCACCCCTCCACTTT; CDR3: CASSNRDRENSPLHF
J: TRBJ2-2; D: TRBD2; size: .; V: TRBV7-9; DNA: TGTGCCAGCAGCTCCAGACTAGCGCAGAACACCGGGGAGCTGTTTTTT; CDR3: CASSSRLAQNTGELFF
J: TRBJ2-7; D: .; size: .; V: TRBV20-1; DNA: TGCAGTGCCCCCGGGGCCGGCGAGCAGTACTTC; CDR3: CSAPGAGEQYF
J: TRBJ1-2; D: .; size: .; V: TRBV4-2; DNA: TGTGCCAGCAGCCAAGGTACAGAGGGCTACACCTTC; CDR3: CASSQGTEGYTF
J: TRBJ2-1; D: TRBD2; size: .; V: TRBV7-3; DNA: TGTGCCAGCAGCTTAGGTGTGGGGACTAGCAATGAGCAGTTCTTC; CDR3: CASSLGVGTSNEQFF
J: TRBJ2-3; D: .; size: .; V: TRBV19; DNA: TGTGCCAGTAGTATGGATTACAGAACTAGCACAGATACGCAGTATTTT; CDR3: CASSMDYRTSTDTQYF
J: TRBJ1-2; D: .; size: .; V: TRBV20-1; DNA: TGCAGTGCTCGAGCCGATTATGGCTACACCTTC; CDR3: CSARADYGYTF
J: TRBJ2-3; D: .; size: .; V: TRBV25-1; DNA: TGTGCCAGCAGTGAATCCAGACAGGTCGCACGTACAGATACGCAGTATTTT; CDR3: CASSESRQVARTDTQYF
J: TRBJ2-1; D: TRBD2; size: once; V: TRBV24-1; DNA: TGTGCCACCAGTGAGGTGGCGGGGGGATCCTACAATGAGCAGTTCTTC; CDR3: CATSEVAGGSYNEQFF
J: TRBJ1-3; D: TRBD1; size: few; V: TRBV6-5; DNA: TGTGCCAGCAGTTACAATACAGGGGCTGGAAACACCATATATTTT; CDR3: CASSYNTGAGNTIYF
J: TRBJ2-1; D: .; size: .; V: TRBV24-1; DNA: TGTGCCACCAGCCGGGATTGGGTCTACAATGAGCAGTTCTTC; CDR3: CATSRDWVYNEQFF
J: TRBJ1-5; D: TRBD1; size: .; V: TRBV6-5; DNA: TGTGCCAGCCGAGGACAGGGGCTTCAGCCCCAGCATTTT; CDR3: CASRGQGLQPQHF
J: TRBJ2-2; D: TRBD2; size: .; V: TRBV3-1/TRBV3-2; DNA: TGTGCCAGCAGCCAAGGACTAGCCGACACCGGGGAGCTGTTTTTT; CDR3: CASSQGLADTGELFF
J: TRBJ2-7; D: .; size: .; V: TRBV7-9; DNA: TGTGCCAGCAGCTTAGGGCGGGGACAGTCCTACGAGCAGTACTTC; CDR3: CASSLGRGQSYEQYF
J: TRBJ2-7; D: .; size: .; V: TRBV18; DNA: TGTGCCAGCTCACCGCAGGGGCCACCCTCCTACGAGCAGTACTTC; CDR3: CASSPQGPPSYEQYF
J: TRBJ2-6; D: .; size: .; V: TRBV7-9; DNA: TGTGCCAGCAGCTCCGCCACCTCCGGGGCCAACGTCCTGACTTTC; CDR3: CASSSATSGANVLTF
J: TRBJ1-1; D: TRBD1; size: .; V: TRBV14; DNA: TGTGCCAGCAGCCAAATGACAGGGGGTACTGAAGCTTTCTTT; CDR3: CASSQMTGGTEAFF
J: TRBJ1-1; D: .; size: .; V: TRBV2; DNA: TGTGCCAGCACCTCGGCAGGGATGAACACTGAAGCTTTCTTT; CDR3: CASTSAGMNTEAFF